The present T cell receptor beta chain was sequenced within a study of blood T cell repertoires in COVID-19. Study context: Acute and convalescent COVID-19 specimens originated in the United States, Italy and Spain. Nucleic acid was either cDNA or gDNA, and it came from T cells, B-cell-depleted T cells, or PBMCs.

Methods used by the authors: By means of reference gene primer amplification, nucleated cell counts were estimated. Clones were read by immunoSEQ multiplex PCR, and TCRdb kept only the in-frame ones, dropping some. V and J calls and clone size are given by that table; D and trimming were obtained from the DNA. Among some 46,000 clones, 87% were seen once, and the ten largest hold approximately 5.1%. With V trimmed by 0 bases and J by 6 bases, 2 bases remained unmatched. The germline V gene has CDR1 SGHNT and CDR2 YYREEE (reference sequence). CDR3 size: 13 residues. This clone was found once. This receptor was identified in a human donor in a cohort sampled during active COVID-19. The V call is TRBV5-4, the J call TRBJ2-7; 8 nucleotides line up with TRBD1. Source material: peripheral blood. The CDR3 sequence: CASSLGQGSEQYF. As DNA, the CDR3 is TGTGCCAGCAGCTTGGGACAGGGGAGCGAGCAGTACTTC.